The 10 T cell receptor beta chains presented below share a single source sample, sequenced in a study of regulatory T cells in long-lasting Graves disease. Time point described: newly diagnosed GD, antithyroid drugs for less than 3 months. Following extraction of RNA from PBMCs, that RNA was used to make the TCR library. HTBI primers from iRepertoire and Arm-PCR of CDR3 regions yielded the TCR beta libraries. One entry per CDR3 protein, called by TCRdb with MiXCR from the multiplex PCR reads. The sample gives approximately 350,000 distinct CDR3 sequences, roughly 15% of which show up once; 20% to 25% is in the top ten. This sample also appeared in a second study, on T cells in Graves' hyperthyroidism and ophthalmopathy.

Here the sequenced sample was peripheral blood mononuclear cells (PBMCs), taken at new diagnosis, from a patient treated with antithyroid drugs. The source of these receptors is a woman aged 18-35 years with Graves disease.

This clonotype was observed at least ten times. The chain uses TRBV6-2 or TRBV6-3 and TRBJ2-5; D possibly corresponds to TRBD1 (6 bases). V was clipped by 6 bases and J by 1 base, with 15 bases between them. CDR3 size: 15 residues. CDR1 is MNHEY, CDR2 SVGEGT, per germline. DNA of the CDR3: TGTGCCAGCAGCTGGCAAGGACAGACCCAAGAGACCCAGTACTTC. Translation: CASSWQGQTQETQYF.

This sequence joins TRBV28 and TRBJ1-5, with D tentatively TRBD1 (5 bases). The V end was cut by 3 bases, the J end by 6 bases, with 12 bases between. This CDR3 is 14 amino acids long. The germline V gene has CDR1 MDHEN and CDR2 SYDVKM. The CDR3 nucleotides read TGTGCCAGCAGTTTGGGTGGGGGATCTCAGCCCCAGCATTTT. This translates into CASSLGGGSQPQHF.

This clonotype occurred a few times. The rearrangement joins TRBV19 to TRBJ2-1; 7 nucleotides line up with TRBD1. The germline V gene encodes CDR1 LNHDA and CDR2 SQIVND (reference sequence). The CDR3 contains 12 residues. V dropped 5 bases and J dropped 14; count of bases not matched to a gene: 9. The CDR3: CASSRDRDREFF. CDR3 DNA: TGTGCCAGTAGTCGCGACCGAGACAGGGAGTTCTTC.

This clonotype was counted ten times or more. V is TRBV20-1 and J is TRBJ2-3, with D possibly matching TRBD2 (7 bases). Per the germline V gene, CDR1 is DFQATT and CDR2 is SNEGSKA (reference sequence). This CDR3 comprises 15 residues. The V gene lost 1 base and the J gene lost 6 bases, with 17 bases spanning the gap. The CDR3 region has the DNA TGCAGTGCTAGAGCCGAGGGGGGGCAGTCGGATACGCAGTATTTT. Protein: CSARAEGGQSDTQYF.

CDR3 region: CASSFVAEAYEQYF. CDR3 coding DNA: TGTGCCAGCAGTTTTGTTGCGGAGGCCTACGAGCAGTACTTC. V gene TRBV28 combines with J gene TRBJ2-7; a weak D match, TRBD2 (5 bases). The germline V gene has CDR1 MDHEN and CDR2 SYDVKM. The ends were cut back, 3 bases at V and 2 bases at J, with 11 bases in the middle. The CDR3 is 14 residues long.

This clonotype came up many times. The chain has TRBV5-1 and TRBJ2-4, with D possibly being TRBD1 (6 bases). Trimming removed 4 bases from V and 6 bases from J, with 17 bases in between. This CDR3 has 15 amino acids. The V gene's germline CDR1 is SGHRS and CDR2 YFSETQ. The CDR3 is CASSPVEARGNIQYF. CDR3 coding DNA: TGCGCCAGCAGCCCGGTGGAGGCCAGGGGAAACATTCAGTACTTC.

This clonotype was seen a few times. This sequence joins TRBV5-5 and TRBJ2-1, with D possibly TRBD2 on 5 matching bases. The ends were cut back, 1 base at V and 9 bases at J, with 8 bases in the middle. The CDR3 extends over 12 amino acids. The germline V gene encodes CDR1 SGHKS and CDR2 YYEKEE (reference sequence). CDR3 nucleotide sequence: TGTGCCAGCAGCTTGCGGGGTGTTGAGCAGTTCTTC. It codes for CASSLRGVEQFF.

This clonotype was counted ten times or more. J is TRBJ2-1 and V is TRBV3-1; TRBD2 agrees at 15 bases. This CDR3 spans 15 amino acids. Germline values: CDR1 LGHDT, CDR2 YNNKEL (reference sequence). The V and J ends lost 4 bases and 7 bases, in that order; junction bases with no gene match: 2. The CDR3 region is CASSPGTSGGNEQFF. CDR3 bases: TGTGCCAGCAGCCCGGGGACTAGCGGGGGGAATGAGCAGTTCTTC.

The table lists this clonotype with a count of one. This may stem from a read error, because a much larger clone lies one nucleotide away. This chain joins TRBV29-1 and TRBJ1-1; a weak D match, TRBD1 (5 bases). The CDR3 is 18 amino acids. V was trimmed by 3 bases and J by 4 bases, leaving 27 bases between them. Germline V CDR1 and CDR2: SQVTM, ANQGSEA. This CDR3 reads CSVDPPRGPSGGGTEAFF. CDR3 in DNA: TGCAGCGTTGATCCTCCCCGGGGCCCATCCGGGGGGGGCACTGAAGCTTTCTTT.

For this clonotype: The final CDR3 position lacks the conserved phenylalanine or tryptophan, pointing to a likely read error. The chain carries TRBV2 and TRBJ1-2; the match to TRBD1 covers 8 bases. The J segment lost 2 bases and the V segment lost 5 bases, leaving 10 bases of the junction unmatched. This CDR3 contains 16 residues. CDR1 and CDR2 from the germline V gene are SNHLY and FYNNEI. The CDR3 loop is CASSLSGTGRNYGYTL. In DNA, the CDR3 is TGTGCCAGCAGTTTGTCCGGGACAGGCAGGAACTATGGCTACACCCTC.